A selection of T cell receptor beta chains follows, all from one sample in a study of neoadjuvant anti-PD-1 for oral cavity cancer. Data came from immunoSEQ multiplex PCR; TCRdb stores just in-frame clones and leaves some out. The sample holds approximately 1,500 clones, roughly 49% seen once. The sample here was tumor tissue, taken after nivolumab (anti-PD-1) treatment. The origin of the receptors is a person aged 35-79 years with oral cavity squamous cell carcinoma. Both conserved end residues are part of each CDR3. The D gene is left open where the match is weak. Clone size is shown for a subset of rows, as once, few, many or a class of expanded clone.

- - TRBJ2-5 TRBV2 TGTGCCAGCACCTTACAGGACGTTTTGGCCGAGACCCAGTACTTC CASTLQDVLAETQYF
- - TRBJ1-1 TRBV28 TGTGCCAGCAGTTTATCAGGAGGGGCCAACACTGAAGCTTTCTTT CASSLSGGANTEAFF
few - TRBJ2-2 TRBV5-4 TGTGCCAGCAGCCGTGGTGGGGGCAAAAACACCGGGGAGCTGTTTTTT CASSRGGGKNTGELFF
- - TRBJ1-1 TRBV7-9 TGTGCCAGCAGCTTAGGGGAGGGAAGAGGGACTGAAGCTTTCTTT CASSLGEGRGTEAFF
- - TRBJ2-7 TRBV4-2 TGTGCCAGCAGCCAAGATTCCCGAGGGCCAACCTACGAGCAGTACTTC CASSQDSRGPTYEQYF
- - TRBJ1-2 TRBV6-5 TGTGCCAGCAAAGGGGAGAACTATGGCTACACCTTC CASKGENYGYTF
- - TRBJ1-4 TRBV6-5 TGTGCCAGCAGTCGACAGCCTTTTAATGAAAAACTGTTTTTT CASSRQPFNEKLFF
- - TRBJ2-1 TRBV2 TGTGCCAGCAGTGAAGCTAAGGGGGAGGGCCGGAATGAGCAGTTCTTC CASSEAKGEGRNEQFF
- - TRBJ1-2 TRBV6-5 TGTGCCGTTGGGGGAGCTAACTATGGCTACACCTTC CAVGGANYGYTF
- - TRBJ1-1 TRBV28 TGTGCCAGCAGTTTTATGAGGATCCCCCCATCGAACACTGAAGCTTTCTTT CASSFMRIPPSNTEAFF
few TRBD2 TRBJ2-7 TRBV4-2 TGTGCCAGCAGCCAAGATCGGACTAGCAGGCAGCAGTACTTC CASSQDRTSRQQYF
few - TRBJ1-4 TRBV5-5 TGTGCCAGCAGCTTGGGGGCGGCGTTCAGCGAAAAACTGTTTTTT CASSLGAAFSEKLFF
- - TRBJ1-2 TRBV2 TGTGCCAGCTCCCTCTATGGCTACACCTTC CASSLYGYTF
- TRBD1 TRBJ2-5 TRBV30 TGTGCCTGGGGTAGGGGGCTGGAGACCCAGTACTTC CAWGRGLETQYF
- - TRBJ2-3 TRBV30 TGTGCCTGGAGTGTAAACGGGAGAGCTGGGGGTGGAGATACGCAGTATTTT CAWSVNGRAGGGDTQYF
- - TRBJ2-3 TRBV19 TGTGCCAGTGAGGGGCAGAGCACAGATACGCAGTATTTT CASEGQSTDTQYF
- TRBD1 TRBJ2-7 TRBV6-1 TGTGCCAGCAGTGTTATTTCCGGGACAGGGACCGAGCAGTACTTC CASSVISGTGTEQYF
large TRBD1 TRBJ2-7 TRBV7-8 TGTGCCAGCAGCAATGACAGGGTCTACTACGAGCAGTACTTC CASSNDRVYYEQYF
few - TRBJ1-4 TRBV6-1 TGTGCCAGCAGTCAGGGGCGGAGTGAAAAACTGTTTTTT CASSQGRSEKLFF
- - TRBJ2-2 TRBV10-3 TGTGCCATCAGTGAGTCGCCCCCGGGTCCAACCGGGGAGCTGTTTTTT CAISESPPGPTGELFF
few - TRBJ1-1 TRBV20-1 TGCAGTGCTTCGCGGGTCACTGAAGCTTTCTTT CSASRVTEAFF
- - TRBJ2-1 TRBV9 TGTGCCAGCAGCGTAGGGGCTAGCACATACAATGAGCAGTTCTTC CASSVGASTYNEQFF
- - TRBJ2-2 TRBV19 TGTGCCAGTAGTCACCGGACGAACACCGGGGAGCTGTTTTTT CASSHRTNTGELFF
- TRBD1 TRBJ2-7 TRBV5-1 TGCGCCAGCAGCGGGCCGGACAGGGGGGTCCCCTACGAGCAGTACTTC CASSGPDRGVPYEQYF
- - TRBJ2-7 TRBV9 TGTGCCAGCAGCGTAGTTCCTAGCTCCTACGAGCAGTACTTC CASSVVPSSYEQYF
- - TRBJ1-1 TRBV27 TGTGCCAGCAGTTTACGAGCTGCGAACACTGAAGCTTTCTTT CASSLRAANTEAFF
- - TRBJ2-3 TRBV7-2 TGTGCCAGCAGCTTTACTGGGGGCGCGAGCACAGATACGCAGTATTTT CASSFTGGASTDTQYF
large - TRBJ1-5 TRBV9 TGTGCCAGCAGCGTAGAAAGTGGACAGCCCCAGCATTTT CASSVESGQPQHF
- TRBD1 TRBJ2-2 TRBV9 TGTGCCAGCAGCCTGGGACAGGGAGTAGGAGCCGGGGAGCTGTTTTTT CASSLGQGVGAGELFF
few TRBD2 TRBJ2-1 TRBV6-5 TGTGCCAGCAACGTAGCGGGAGGTCTGAATGAGCAGTTCTTC CASNVAGGLNEQFF
few TRBD2 TRBJ2-7 TRBV28 TGTGCCAGCAGTTCCGGGACTAGCGCCTACGAGCAGTACTTC CASSSGTSAYEQYF